A selection of T cell receptor beta chains follows, all from one sample in a study of vaccination and CD4 T cells after COVID-19. TCRdb reprocessed the PCR reads with MiXCR, giving one entry per CDR3 protein. The repertoire holds more than 8,000 distinct CDR3 sequences, 20% to 30% seen once, with approximately 12% in the top ten. Antigens for these TCRs are unknown. The sample here was CD4+ T cells from blood, cultured in vitro, taken after SARS-CoV-2 vaccination. The receptors come from a human donor who had recovered from COVID-19. The conserved cysteine and the conserved F or W are not part of the CDR3 here. Clone size is given for some rows only: seen once, a few or many times, or a class if the clone is expanded.

j_call | v_call | clone_size | cdr3_aa
TRBJ2-7 | TRBV24-1 | few | ATSEPSTSGRINYDSYEQY
TRBJ2-1 | TRBV6-2/TRBV6-3 | few | ASGSGRYEQF
TRBJ2-7 | TRBV20-1 | NA | SAIGGRASYEQY
TRBJ2-2 | TRBV2 | NA | ASSADGNTGELF
TRBJ2-1 | TRBV6-1 | few | ASSGDIRSSYNEQF
TRBJ2-7 | TRBV20-1 | medium-sized | SALKRLAGSYEQY
TRBJ2-3 | TRBV6-4 | few | ASSEGGSGTDTQY
TRBJ2-7 | TRBV6-2/TRBV6-3 | NA | ASSTYDSLAYEQY
TRBJ2-3 | TRBV7-6 | NA | ASRWGQESTDTQY
TRBJ2-3 | TRBV20-1 | medium-sized | SARKPPGTDTQY
TRBJ2-3 | TRBV6-2/TRBV6-3 | few | ASRPFPGLAGEDTQY
TRBJ2-5 | TRBV6-2/TRBV6-3 | medium-sized | ASSRTSGGQY
TRBJ2-1 | TRBV6-1 | NA | ASREGPVPGEQF
TRBJ1-4 | TRBV4-3 | NA | ASSPDFRGTNEKLF
TRBJ2-1 | TRBV20-1 | NA | SARDRTGEQF
TRBJ2-1 | TRBV6-5 | NA | ASRYPPNEQF
TRBJ1-1 | TRBV4-2 | NA | ASRHPGQMNTEAF
TRBJ1-3 | TRBV6-1 | few | ASRRATDSSGNTIY
TRBJ1-1 | TRBV20-1 | few | SAPRGAEAF
TRBJ1-2 | TRBV28 | NA | ASSLNRGAGGRYT
TRBJ2-7 | TRBV28 | NA | ASSLLSLTGDEQY
TRBJ2-1 | TRBV6-1 | NA | ASSEGDGGNEQF
TRBJ2-7 | TRBV20-1 | NA | SAREFDRLETYEQY
TRBJ2-2 | TRBV6-4 | NA | ASSGQGSYTGELF
TRBJ2-3 | TRBV7-2 | few | ASTPGLATDTQY
TRBJ1-5 | TRBV19 | NA | ASMLGKDRLKNQPQH
TRBJ1-5 | TRBV27 | medium-sized | ASPTPCGTGDQPQH
TRBJ2-5 | TRBV5-6 | NA | ASSLMGTGRAIRTTQY
TRBJ2-1 | TRBV10-3 | few | AISESILTSGNYNEQF
TRBJ2-7 | TRBV20-1 | few | SARAISGQGHSYEQY
TRBJ2-7 | TRBV6-5 | few | ASSSPSGSGPSSYEQY
TRBJ2-7 | TRBV5-1 | NA | ASSWATSADEQY